The 16 T cell receptor beta chains reported below all come from one sample, sequenced in a study of control samples from healthy donors and cancer patients. TCRdb's table, derived via immunoSEQ multiplex PCR, lists solely in-frame clones and lacks some. The sample yields 55,000 to 85,000 clones, about 90% seen once. Source material: PBMCs. The receptors stem from a man aged 55 to 70 with lung cancer.

The chain has TRBV5-4 and TRBJ1-1; 7 nucleotides align to TRBD1. Losses at the gene ends were 3 bases for V and 0 bases for J; bases not matched to a gene: 5. The germline V gene has CDR1 SGHNT and CDR2 YYREEE (reference sequence). The CDR3 runs 15 residues. The CDR3: CASSSGQRMNTEAFF. CDR3 sequence (DNA): TGTGCCAGCAGCTCGGGACAGAGAATGAACACTGAAGCTTTCTTT. Full variable domain (remainder filled in from reference TRBV5-4 and TRBJ1-1): ETGVTQSPTHLIKTRGQQVTLRCSSQSGHNTVSWYQQALGQGPQFIFQYYREEENGRGNFPPRFSGLQFPNYSSELNVNALELDDSALYLCASSSGQRMNTEAFFGQGTRLTVV.

This clone was counted once. The rearrangement uses TRBV4-1 and TRBJ2-3; D tentatively fits TRBD1 or TRBD2 (6 bases each). The germline V and J ends were trimmed by 7 bases and 0 bases, with 17 bases remaining between them. CDR3 size: 16 residues. Germline CDR1 MGHRA, CDR2 YSYEKL. The CDR3 DNA sequence: TGCGCCAGCACCCACCTCGGAGGGGGAAGCACAGATACGCAGTATTTT. This sequence encodes CASTHLGGGSTDTQYF.

This clone was detected a few times. This chain connects TRBV6-5 to TRBJ1-1; the match to TRBD1 covers 8 bases. CDR1 is MNHEY, CDR2 SVGAGI, per germline. V gave up 4 bases and J gave up 1 base; unmatched junction bases: 2. The CDR3 runs to 14 residues. The CDR3 loop is CASSFDRGNTEAFF. CDR3 sequence (DNA): TGTGCCAGCAGTTTCGACAGGGGGAACACTGAAGCTTTCTTT.

The rearrangement joins TRBV5-8 to TRBJ1-2; D is possibly TRBD1 (6 bases). Trimming took 3 bases from V and 7 from J, leaving 16 bases between them. CDR3 size: 14 residues. Per the germline V gene, CDR1 is SGHTS and CDR2 is YDEGEE. In DNA, the CDR3 is TGTGCCAGCAGCTCCCTGGGGGGGGCTAGTGGCTACACCTTC. It translates to CASSSLGGASGYTF. Full variable domain (outside the CDR3, taken from reference TRBV5-8 and TRBJ1-2): EAGVTQSPTHLIKTRGQQATLRCSPISGHTSVYWYQQALGLGLQFLLWYDEGEERNRGNFPPRFSGRQFPNYSSELNVNALELEDSALYLCASSSLGGASGYTFGSGTRLTVV.

V is TRBV6-4 and J is TRBJ2-2; D call uncertain. CDR3 size: 13 residues. With 6 bases removed from V and 7 bases from J, the gap between germline ends came to 12 bases. CDR1 and CDR2 from the germline V gene are MRHNA and SNTAGT. CDR3 in DNA: TGTGCCAGCAGCGCAGACCGGGTCGGGGAGCTGTTTTTT. Translating gives CASSADRVGELFF.

V is TRBV9 and J is TRBJ2-5; D is uncertain. The germline CDR1 and CDR2 sequences are SGDLS and YYNGEE. The CDR3 runs to 14 residues. The V gene lost 1 base and the J gene lost 3 bases, with 10 bases spanning the gap. The CDR3 bases are TGTGCCAGCAGCGTAATACCGGGCGAAGAGACCCAGTACTTC. Protein: CASSVIPGEETQYF.

The J gene is TRBJ1-1, the V gene TRBV5-1; weak D call: TRBD1 (6 bases). V was trimmed by 1 base and J by 1 base, leaving 17 bases between them. This CDR3 has 17 residues. Germline lookup yields CDR1 SGHRS and CDR2 YFSETQ. CDR3 in amino acids: CASSLTPGVGSNTEAFF. The CDR3 DNA is TGCGCCAGCAGCTTGACGCCAGGGGTAGGTTCGAACACTGAAGCTTTCTTT.

This chain connects TRBV6-4 to TRBJ2-1; D might be TRBD1 or TRBD2, each matching 5 bases. The CDR3 runs 15 residues. V was pared by 3 bases and J by 7 bases, with 16 bases between. Germline V gene sequence: CDR1 MRHNA, CDR2 SNTAGT. The CDR3 reads CASSDDGAPLNEQFF. CDR3 DNA: TGTGCCAGCAGTGATGACGGGGCCCCTTTGAATGAGCAGTTCTTC.

The rearrangement uses TRBV10-2 and TRBJ2-7; D perhaps matches TRBD1 (5 bases). The germline V gene encodes CDR1 WSHSY and CDR2 SAAADI. Trimming left V 6 bases short and J 3 bases short, with 12 bases between. The CDR3 contains 13 residues. CDR3 DNA: TGCGCCAGCAGGGACCAGGGTGGCTACGAGCAGTACGTC. The encoded protein is CASRDQGGYEQYV.

The table lists this clone with a count of one. The V call is TRBV27, the J call TRBJ2-1; D gene uncertain. The length of the CDR3 is 15 residues. Germline CDR1 reads MNHEY; CDR2 reads SMNVEV (reference sequence). V shed 5 bases and J shed 0 bases, with 11 bases lying between them. DNA of the CDR3: TGTGCCAGCAGTCCAACACAGAACTCCTACAATGAGCAGTTCTTC. Amino acid sequence: CASSPTQNSYNEQFF.

The V gene is TRBV19, the J gene TRBJ1-2; D not certain. CDR1 is LNHDA and CDR2 is SQIVND in the germline V gene (reference sequence). With 1 base removed from V and 4 bases from J, the gap between germline ends came to 10 bases. This CDR3 region has 14 residues. The CDR3 is CASSIGEYSYGYTF. In nucleotides, the CDR3 is TGTGCCAGTAGTATAGGAGAATACTCCTATGGCTACACCTTC.

CDR3 in amino acids: CAIGNDNEKLFF. The CDR3 nucleotides are TGTGCCATCGGGAACGATAATGAAAAACTGTTTTTT. The chain has TRBV10-3 and TRBJ1-4, with unresolved D. Germline V gene sequence: CDR1 ENHRY, CDR2 SYGVKD. Trimming pared 8 bases from V and 4 bases from J, leaving 8 bases between. This CDR3 spans 12 amino acids.

The chain joins TRBV5-1 to TRBJ2-5; maybe TRBD2 (5 bases). Germline V gene data show CDR1 as SGHRS and CDR2 as YFSETQ. The CDR3 is 15 amino acids. Trimming took off 0 bases at V and 4 bases at J, with 13 bases between the two ends. The CDR3 DNA reads TGCGCCAGCAGCTTGGTAGCCGGAGGAGGAGAGACCCAGTACTTC. It codes for CASSLVAGGGETQYF.

This chain links TRBV9 with TRBJ2-1; D uncertain. V lost 4 bases, J lost 0 bases, and 11 bases lay in between. The germline gives CDR1 SGDLS, CDR2 YYNGEE. CDR3 length equals 15 residues. The CDR3 coding sequence is TGTGCCAGCAGCCCCCTGGCCCGCTCCTACAATGAGCAGTTCTTC. Residues: CASSPLARSYNEQFF.

This clone was found once. The chain combines TRBV3-1 (or the pseudogene TRBV3-2) with TRBJ1-2; TRBD1 aligns across 10 bases. The length of the CDR3 is 17 residues. Trimming removed 4 bases from V and 4 bases from J; junction bases left unmatched: 12. Germline CDR1 is LGHDT and CDR2 is YNNKEL (reference sequence). DNA of the CDR3: TGTGCCAGCAGCCCACGGGACAGGGGAGGACGAGGCTATGGCTACACCTTC. Protein sequence: CASSPRDRGGRGYGYTF.

The rearrangement uses TRBV5-1 and TRBJ1-1; D might be TRBD1 (5 bases). From germline, CDR1 is SGHRS and CDR2 YFSETQ. V gave up 0 bases and J gave up 5 bases, with 14 bases separating them. There are 15 residues in the CDR3. CDR3 in amino acids: CASSLEWGVGTEAFF. CDR3 DNA sequence: TGCGCCAGCAGCTTGGAATGGGGGGTGGGAACTGAAGCTTTCTTT.